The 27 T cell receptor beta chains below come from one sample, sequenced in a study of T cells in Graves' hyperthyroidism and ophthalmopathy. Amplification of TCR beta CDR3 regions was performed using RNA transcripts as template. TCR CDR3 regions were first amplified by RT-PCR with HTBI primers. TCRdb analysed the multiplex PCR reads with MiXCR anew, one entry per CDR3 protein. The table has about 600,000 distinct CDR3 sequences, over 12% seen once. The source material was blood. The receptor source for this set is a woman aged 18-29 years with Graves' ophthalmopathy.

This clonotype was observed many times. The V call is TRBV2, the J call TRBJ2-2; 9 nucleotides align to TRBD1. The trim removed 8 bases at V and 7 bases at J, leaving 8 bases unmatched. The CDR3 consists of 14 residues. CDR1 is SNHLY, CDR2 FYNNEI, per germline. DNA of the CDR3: TGTGCCAGCGCAGCTAGACAGGGGGGCGGGGAGCTGTTTTTT. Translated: CASAARQGGGELFF.

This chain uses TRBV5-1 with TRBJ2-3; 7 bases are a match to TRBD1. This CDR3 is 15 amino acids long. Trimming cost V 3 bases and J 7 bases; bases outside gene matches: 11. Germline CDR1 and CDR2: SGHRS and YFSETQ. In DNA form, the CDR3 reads TGCGCCAGCAGCTCGGGAACAGGGGTTGGGAATACGCAGTATTTT. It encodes CASSSGTGVGNTQYF. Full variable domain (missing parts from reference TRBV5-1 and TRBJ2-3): KAGVTQTPRYLIKTRGQQVTLSCSPISGHRSVSWYQQTPGQGLQFLFEYFSETQRNKGNFPGRFSGRQFSNSRSEMNVSTLELGDSALYLCASSSGTGVGNTQYFGPGTRLTVL.

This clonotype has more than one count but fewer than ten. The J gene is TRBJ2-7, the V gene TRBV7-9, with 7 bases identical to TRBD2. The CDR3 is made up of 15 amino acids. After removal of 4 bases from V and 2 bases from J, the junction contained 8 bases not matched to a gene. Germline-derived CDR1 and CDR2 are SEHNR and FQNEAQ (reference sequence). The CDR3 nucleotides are TGTGCCAGCAGCTCTACTCGGGGAGGGCCCTACGAGCAGTACTTC. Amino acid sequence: CASSSTRGGPYEQYF. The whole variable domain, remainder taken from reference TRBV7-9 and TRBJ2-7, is DTGVSQNPRHKITKRGQNVTFRCDPISEHNRLYWYRQTLGQGPEFLTYFQNEAQLEKSRLLSDRFSAERPKGSFSTLEIQRTEQGDSAMYLCASSSTRGGPYEQYFGPGTRLTVT.

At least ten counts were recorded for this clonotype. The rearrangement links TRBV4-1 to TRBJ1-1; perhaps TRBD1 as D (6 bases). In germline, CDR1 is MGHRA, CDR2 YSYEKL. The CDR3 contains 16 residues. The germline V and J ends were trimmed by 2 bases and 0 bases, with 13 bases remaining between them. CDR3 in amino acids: CASSQMAGQMNTEAFF. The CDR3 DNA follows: TGCGCCAGCAGCCAAATGGCAGGACAGATGAACACTGAAGCTTTCTTT.

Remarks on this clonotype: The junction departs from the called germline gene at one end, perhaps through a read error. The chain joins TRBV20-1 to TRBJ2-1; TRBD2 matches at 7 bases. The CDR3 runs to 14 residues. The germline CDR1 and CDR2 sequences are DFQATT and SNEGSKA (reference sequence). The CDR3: CSTRGGSLGNEQFF. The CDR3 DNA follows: TGCAGTACTAGAGGCGGGAGCTTGGGCAATGAGCAGTTCTTC.

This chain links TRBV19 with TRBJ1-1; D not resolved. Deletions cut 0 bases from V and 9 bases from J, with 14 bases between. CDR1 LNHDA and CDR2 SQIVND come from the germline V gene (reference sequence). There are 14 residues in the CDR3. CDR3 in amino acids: CASSIDRWRTQAFF. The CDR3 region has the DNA TGTGCCAGTAGTATAGATCGGTGGCGGACTCAAGCTTTCTTT.

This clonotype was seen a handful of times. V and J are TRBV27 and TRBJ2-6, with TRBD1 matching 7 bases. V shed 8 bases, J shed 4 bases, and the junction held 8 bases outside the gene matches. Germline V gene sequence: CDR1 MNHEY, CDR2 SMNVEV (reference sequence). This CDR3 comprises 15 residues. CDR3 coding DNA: TGTGCCAGCGGAGAGGACAGGTCGGGGGCCAACGTCCTGACTTTC. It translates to CASGEDRSGANVLTF.

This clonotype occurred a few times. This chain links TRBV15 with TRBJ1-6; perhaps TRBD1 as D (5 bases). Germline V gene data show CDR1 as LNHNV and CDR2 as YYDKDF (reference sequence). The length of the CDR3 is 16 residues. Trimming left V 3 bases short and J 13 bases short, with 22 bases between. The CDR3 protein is CATSREPGPTNIPLHF. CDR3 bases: TGTGCCACCAGCAGGGAGCCGGGACCTACCAACATCCCCCTCCACTTT. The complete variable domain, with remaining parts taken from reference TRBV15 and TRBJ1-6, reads DAMVIQNPRYQVTQFGKPVTLSCSQTLNHNVMYWYQQKSSQAPKLLFHYYDKDFNNEADTPDNFQSRRPNTSFCFLDIRSPGLGDTAMYLCATSREPGPTNIPLHFGNGTRLTVT.

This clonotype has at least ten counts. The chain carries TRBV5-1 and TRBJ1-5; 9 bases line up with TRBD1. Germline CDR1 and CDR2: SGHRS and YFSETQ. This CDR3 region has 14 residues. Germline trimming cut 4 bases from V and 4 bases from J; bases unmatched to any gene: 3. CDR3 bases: TGCGCCAGCAGCATGGGACAGGGAAATCAGCCCCAGCATTTT. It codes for CASSMGQGNQPQHF.

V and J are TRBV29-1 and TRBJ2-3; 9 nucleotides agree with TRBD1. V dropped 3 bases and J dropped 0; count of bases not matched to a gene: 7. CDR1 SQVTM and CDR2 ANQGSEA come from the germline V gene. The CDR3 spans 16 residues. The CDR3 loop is CSVDHWTGASTDTQYF. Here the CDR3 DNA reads TGCAGCGTTGATCACTGGACAGGGGCTAGCACAGATACGCAGTATTTT.

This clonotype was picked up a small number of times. Here the CDR3 DNA reads TGTGCCAGCAGTTACGGGGGGGGCGTTGGCTACGAGCAGTACTTC. This translates into CASSYGGGVGYEQYF. The gene calls are TRBV6-5 and TRBJ2-7, with D maybe TRBD2 (7 bases). The V gene's germline CDR1 is MNHEY and CDR2 SVGAGI. V lost 2 bases and J 3 bases, leaving 14 bases between the germline ends. The CDR3 length is 15 residues.

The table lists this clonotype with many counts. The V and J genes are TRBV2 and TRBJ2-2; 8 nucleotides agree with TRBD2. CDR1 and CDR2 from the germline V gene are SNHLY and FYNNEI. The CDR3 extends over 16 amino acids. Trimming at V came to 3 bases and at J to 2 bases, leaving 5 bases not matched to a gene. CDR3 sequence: CASSEGSGANTGELFF. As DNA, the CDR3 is TGTGCCAGCAGTGAGGGTAGCGGGGCCAACACCGGGGAGCTGTTTTTT.

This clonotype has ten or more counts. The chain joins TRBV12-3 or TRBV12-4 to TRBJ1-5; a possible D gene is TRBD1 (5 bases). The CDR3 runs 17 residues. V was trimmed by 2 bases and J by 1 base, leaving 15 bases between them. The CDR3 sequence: CASSLFDQGVSNQPQHF. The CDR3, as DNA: TGTGCCAGCAGTTTATTCGACCAGGGTGTCAGCAATCAGCCCCAGCATTTT.

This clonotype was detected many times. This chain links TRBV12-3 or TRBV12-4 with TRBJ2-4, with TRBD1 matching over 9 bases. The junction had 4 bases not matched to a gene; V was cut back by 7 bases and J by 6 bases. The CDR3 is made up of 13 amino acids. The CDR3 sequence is CASTSDRGNIQYF. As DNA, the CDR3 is TGTGCCAGCACCTCGGACAGGGGAAACATTCAGTACTTC.

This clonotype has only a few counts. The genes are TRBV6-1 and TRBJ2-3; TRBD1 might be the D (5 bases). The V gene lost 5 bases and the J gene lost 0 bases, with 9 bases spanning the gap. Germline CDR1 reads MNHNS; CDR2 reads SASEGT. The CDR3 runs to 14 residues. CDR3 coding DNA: TGTGCCAGCAGTCAACAGGTTAGCACAGATACGCAGTATTTT. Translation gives CASSQQVSTDTQYF.

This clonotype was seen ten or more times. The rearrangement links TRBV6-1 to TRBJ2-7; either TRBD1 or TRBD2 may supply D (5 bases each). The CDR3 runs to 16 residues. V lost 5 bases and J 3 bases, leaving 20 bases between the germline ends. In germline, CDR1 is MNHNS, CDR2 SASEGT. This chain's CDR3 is CASSSTVGEPHYEQYF. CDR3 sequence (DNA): TGTGCCAGCAGTTCTACGGTGGGGGAACCTCACTACGAGCAGTACTTC.

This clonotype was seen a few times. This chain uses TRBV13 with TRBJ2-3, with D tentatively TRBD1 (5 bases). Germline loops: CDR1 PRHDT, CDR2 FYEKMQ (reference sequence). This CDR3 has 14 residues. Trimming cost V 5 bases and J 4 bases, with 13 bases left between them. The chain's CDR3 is CASSHTLGPDTQYF. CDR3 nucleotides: TGTGCCAGCAGCCACACCTTGGGGCCAGATACGCAGTATTTT.

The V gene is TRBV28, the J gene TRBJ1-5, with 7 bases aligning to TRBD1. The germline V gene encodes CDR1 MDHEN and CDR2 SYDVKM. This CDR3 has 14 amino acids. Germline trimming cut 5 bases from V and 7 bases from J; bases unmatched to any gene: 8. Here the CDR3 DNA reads TGTGCCAGCAGTCTACCAGGGGGGGGCCAGCCCCAGCATTTT. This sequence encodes CASSLPGGGQPQHF. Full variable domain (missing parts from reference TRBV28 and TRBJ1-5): DVKVTQSSRYLVKRTGEKVFLECVQDMDHENMFWYRQDPGLGLRLIYFSYDVKMKEKGDIPEGYSVSREKKERFSLILESASTNQTSMYLCASSLPGGGQPQHFGDGTRLSIL.

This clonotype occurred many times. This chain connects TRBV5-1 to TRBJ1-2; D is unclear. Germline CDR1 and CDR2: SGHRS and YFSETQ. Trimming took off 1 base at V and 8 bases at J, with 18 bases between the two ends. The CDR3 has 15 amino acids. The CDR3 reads CASSLSLSPRWGYTF. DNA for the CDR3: TGCGCCAGCAGCTTGTCCCTGTCACCCCGATGGGGCTACACCTTC.

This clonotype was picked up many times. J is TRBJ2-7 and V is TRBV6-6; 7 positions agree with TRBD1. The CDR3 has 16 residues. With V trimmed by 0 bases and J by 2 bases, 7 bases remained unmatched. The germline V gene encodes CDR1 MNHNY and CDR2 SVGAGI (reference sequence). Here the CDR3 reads CASSYSSTGATYEQYF. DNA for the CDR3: TGTGCCAGCAGTTACTCTTCAACAGGGGCAACCTACGAGCAGTACTTC.

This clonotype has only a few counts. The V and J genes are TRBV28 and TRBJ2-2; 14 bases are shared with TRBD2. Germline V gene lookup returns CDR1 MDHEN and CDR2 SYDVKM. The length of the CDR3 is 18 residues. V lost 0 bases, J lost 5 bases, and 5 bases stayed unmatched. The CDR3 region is CASSLWGRLAGGTGELFF. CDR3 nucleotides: TGTGCCAGCAGTTTATGGGGCCGACTAGCGGGAGGGACCGGGGAGCTGTTTTTT.

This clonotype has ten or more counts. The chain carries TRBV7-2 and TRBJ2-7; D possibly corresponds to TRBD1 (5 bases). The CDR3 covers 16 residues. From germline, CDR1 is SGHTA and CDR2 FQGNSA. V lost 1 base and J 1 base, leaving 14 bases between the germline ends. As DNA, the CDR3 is TGTGCCAGCAGCTTAGTAGGGGTAGGTAGGTCCTACGAGCAGTACTTC. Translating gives CASSLVGVGRSYEQYF.

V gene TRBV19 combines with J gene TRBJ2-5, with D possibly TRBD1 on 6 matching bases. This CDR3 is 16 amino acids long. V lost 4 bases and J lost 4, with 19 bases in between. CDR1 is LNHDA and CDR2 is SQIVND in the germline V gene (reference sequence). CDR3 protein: CASSRGPQGTGETQYF. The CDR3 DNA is TGTGCCAGTAGTAGAGGGCCCCAGGGGACGGGAGAGACCCAGTACTTC.

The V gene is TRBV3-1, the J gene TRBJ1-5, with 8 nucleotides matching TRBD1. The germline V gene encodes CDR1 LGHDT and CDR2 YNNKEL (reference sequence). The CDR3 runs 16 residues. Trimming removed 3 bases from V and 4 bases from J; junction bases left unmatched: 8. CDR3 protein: CASSHGPNRGNQPQHF. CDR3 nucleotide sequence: TGTGCCAGCAGCCATGGCCCTAACAGGGGGAATCAGCCCCAGCATTTT.

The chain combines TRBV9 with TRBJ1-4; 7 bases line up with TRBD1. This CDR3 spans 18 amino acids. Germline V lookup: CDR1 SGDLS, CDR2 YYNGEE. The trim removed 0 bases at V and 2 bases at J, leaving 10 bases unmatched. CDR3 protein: CASSVGGDSAGTNEKLFF. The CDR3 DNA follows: TGTGCCAGCAGCGTAGGGGGGGACAGTGCCGGTACTAATGAAAAACTGTTTTTT. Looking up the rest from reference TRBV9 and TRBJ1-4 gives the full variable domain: DSGVTQTPKHLITATGQRVTLRCSPRSGDLSVYWYQQSLDQGLQFLIQYYNGEERAKGNILERFSAQQFPDLHSELNLSSLELGDSALYFCASSVGGDSAGTNEKLFFGSGTQLSVL.

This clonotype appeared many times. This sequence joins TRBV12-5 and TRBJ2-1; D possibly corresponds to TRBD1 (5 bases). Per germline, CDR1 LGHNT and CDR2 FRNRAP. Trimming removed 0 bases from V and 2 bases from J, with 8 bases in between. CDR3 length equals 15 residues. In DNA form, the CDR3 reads TGTGCTAGTGGTTTGGTAGGGGTCGCCTACAATGAGCAGTTCTTC. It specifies CASGLVGVAYNEQFF.

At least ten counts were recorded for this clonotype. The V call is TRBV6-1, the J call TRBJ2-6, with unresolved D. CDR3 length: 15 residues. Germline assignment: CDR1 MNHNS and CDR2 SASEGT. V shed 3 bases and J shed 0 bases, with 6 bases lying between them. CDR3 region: CASSDRVSGANVLTF. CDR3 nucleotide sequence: TGTGCCAGCAGTGACCGAGTCTCTGGGGCCAACGTCCTGACTTTC.